Included here is one TCR beta chain sequence, with context. The data belong to a study of technical replicates of blood from a handful of donors. Here immunoSEQ multiplex PCR was the method, and the copy in TCRdb shows in-frame clones only, minus some. The data contain just under 60,000 clones, 90% to 95% of them singletons. Germline CDR1 MNHEY, CDR2 SVGAGI. The V and J ends lost 6 bases and 7 bases, in that order; junction bases with no gene match: 4. The CDR3 is 14 amino acids. Material: PBMCs. This receptor was taken from a human donor in good health. Some clones in this sample may be carry-over from other donors' samples. The chain couples TRBV6-5 to TRBJ2-1; 12 nucleotides align to TRBD2. CDR3 sequence (DNA): TGTGCCAGCAGGACTAGCGGGAGTACGAATGAGCAGTTCTTC. Amino acids: CASRTSGSTNEQFF.